Shown below are 24 T cell receptor beta chains from a single sample sequenced in a study of T cell repertoires in cytomegalovirus infection. TCRdb ran MiXCR on the reads and lists one entry per CDR3 protein. The profile covers fewer than 550,000 distinct CDR3 sequences, with 26% appearing a single time and roughly an eighth taken by the ten largest. Sequences were obtained from PBMCs. The receptors here all came from a human donor in good health (CMV status not recorded). Some clones in this sample may be carry-over from other donors' samples.

This chain joins TRBV10-3 and TRBJ2-7; 8 bases agree with TRBD1. With 7 bases clipped from V and 6 bases from J, the junction kept 8 bases outside the gene matches. The CDR3 length is 13 residues. The V gene's germline CDR1 is ENHRY and CDR2 SYGVKD. Written as DNA, the CDR3 is TGTGCCATCAACGGACAGGGCTTAGGCGAGCAGTACTTC. Amino acids: CAINGQGLGEQYF.

The J gene is TRBJ2-3, the V gene TRBV2, with 10 bases aligning to TRBD2. Unmatched junction bases numbered 3, after V lost 3 bases and J lost 3 bases. This CDR3 region has 15 residues. Germline loops: CDR1 SNHLY, CDR2 FYNNEI. CDR3 coding DNA: TGTGCCAGCAGTGAGAGCGGGAGGGTGACAGATACGCAGTATTTT. It encodes CASSESGRVTDTQYF.

The chain recombines TRBV5-1 with TRBJ2-3; TRBD2 matches at 7 bases. The CDR3 runs 15 residues. V shed 5 bases, J shed 4 bases, and the junction held 10 bases outside the gene matches. The germline V gene has CDR1 SGHRS and CDR2 YFSETQ. The CDR3 DNA sequence: TGCGCCAGCAGTCCATGGACGGCGGGAGCAGATACGCAGTATTTT. Amino acid sequence: CASSPWTAGADTQYF.

The table lists this clonotype with a count of one. The chain is built from TRBV7-9 and TRBJ1-2, with D possibly TRBD1 on 6 matching bases. Germline V gene sequence: CDR1 SEHNR, CDR2 FQNEAQ (reference sequence). This CDR3 is built from 14 residues. V was trimmed by 5 bases and J by 4 bases, leaving 14 bases between them. Here the CDR3 reads CASSTGTLGYGYTF. Here the CDR3 DNA reads TGTGCCAGCAGCACTGGGACACTGGGCTATGGCTACACCTTC.

This clonotype has more than one count but fewer than ten. A junction boundary mismatches the germline segment, possibly from a read error. The chain recombines TRBV29-1 with TRBJ2-1, with 11 bases aligning to TRBD2. The germline V gene encodes CDR1 SQVTM and CDR2 ANQGSEA. The CDR3 is 14 residues long. As DNA, the CDR3 is TGCAGCGTTGCACTAGCGGGAGCCTACAGTGAGCAGTTCTTC. Its protein is CSVALAGAYSEQFF.

This clonotype was counted a few times. This chain connects TRBV7-2 to TRBJ2-1; 9 bases agree with TRBD2. J lost 5 bases, V lost 3 bases, and 5 bases had no gene match. CDR1 is SGHTA, CDR2 FQGNSA, per germline. The CDR3 has 15 amino acids. DNA of the CDR3: TGTGCCAGCAGCTTGCTAGCGGGGTTAAACAATGAGCAGTTCTTC. It yields the protein CASSLLAGLNNEQFF.

This clonotype turned up a few times. V usage is TRBV9 and J usage is TRBJ2-1; D perhaps matches TRBD2 (5 bases). Looked up from germline, CDR1 is SGDLS and CDR2 is YYNGEE. CDR3 size: 13 residues. V was clipped by 4 bases and J by 4 bases, with 9 bases between them. CDR3 nucleotides: TGTGCCAGCAGCTCCCGGGAATACAATGAGCAGTTCTTC. Its protein is CASSSREYNEQFF.

The sample holds a few counts of this clonotype. V gene TRBV10-3 combines with J gene TRBJ1-5, with D uncertain. V was cut by 2 bases and J by 5 bases, with 10 bases left in between. The CDR3 is 14 residues long. Germline CDR1 is ENHRY and CDR2 is SYGVKD. The CDR3 region is CAISEPGPYQPQHF. CDR3 bases: TGTGCCATCAGTGAGCCTGGTCCTTATCAGCCCCAGCATTTT.

This clonotype was counted a few times. This chain uses TRBV5-4 with TRBJ2-1; 8 nucleotides agree with TRBD2. Unmatched junction bases numbered 0, after V lost 1 base and J lost 6 bases. CDR1 is SGHNT and CDR2 is YYREEE in the germline V gene (reference sequence). This CDR3 region has 13 residues. CDR3 in amino acids: CASSLRGGNEQFF. CDR3 in DNA: TGTGCCAGCAGCTTGCGGGGGGGCAATGAGCAGTTCTTC.

This chain links TRBV19 with TRBJ2-7, with TRBD2 matching 12 bases. Germline CDR1 LNHDA, CDR2 SQIVND (reference sequence). The length of the CDR3 is 19 residues. Trimming cost V 5 bases and J 2 bases; bases outside gene matches: 16. The CDR3 DNA reads TGTGCCAGTAGTGTCGATTGGACTAGCGGGATAGGCGGCCCCTACGAGCAGTACTTC. Its protein product is CASSVDWTSGIGGPYEQYF.

The rearrangement joins TRBV7-2 to TRBJ1-5; D gene ambiguous. Trimming stripped 4 bases from V and 4 bases from J, with 11 bases between. Germline loops: CDR1 SGHTA, CDR2 FQGNSA. CDR3 length equals 14 residues. As DNA, the CDR3 is TGTGCCAGCAGCTCGGGCCTCCTGAATCAGCCCCAGCATTTT. This sequence encodes CASSSGLLNQPQHF.

Ten or more counts support this clonotype. V usage is TRBV7-2 and J usage is TRBJ1-6; D perhaps matches TRBD1 (6 bases). Trimming cost V 2 bases and J 7 bases, with 18 bases left between them. Germline V CDR1 and CDR2: SGHTA, FQGNSA. The CDR3 sequence is 17 residues long. This CDR3 is CASSLRREGTTNSPLHF. DNA for the CDR3: TGTGCCAGCAGCTTAAGGCGGGAGGGGACAACGAATTCACCCCTCCACTTT. Using reference TRBV7-2 and TRBJ1-6 for the parts outside the CDR3, the full variable domain is GAGVSQSPSNKVTEKGKDVELRCDPISGHTALYWYRQSLGQGLEFLIYFQGNSAPDKSGLPSDRFSAERTGGSVSTLTIQRTQQEDSAVYLCASSLRREGTTNSPLHFGNGTRLTVT.

V usage is TRBV6-1 and J usage is TRBJ1-4; D remains ambiguous. The CDR3 loop spans 14 amino acids. The germline CDR1 and CDR2 sequences are MNHNS and SASEGT. Trimming pared 6 bases from V and 4 bases from J, leaving 12 bases between. CDR3 sequence: CASSRSRNNEKLFF. In nucleotides, the CDR3 is TGTGCCAGCAGCCGCTCCCGGAATAATGAAAAACTGTTTTTT.

The chain combines TRBV7-3 with TRBJ2-7; D remains unclear. The CDR3 runs 13 residues. Trimming cost V 3 bases and J 2 bases, with 8 bases left between them. CDR1 is SGHTA, CDR2 FQGTGA, per germline. Here the CDR3 DNA reads TGTGCCAGCAGCTTTGGGCCGGCCTACGAGCAGTACTTC. The encoded protein is CASSFGPAYEQYF.

The chain joins TRBV20-1 to TRBJ2-5; D gene ambiguous. The V and J ends lost 2 bases and 0 bases respectively, with 1 base between them. Germline assignment: CDR1 DFQATT and CDR2 SNEGSKA (reference sequence). The CDR3 covers 11 residues. The DNA for the CDR3 is TGCAGTGCTAGAAACCAAGAGACCCAGTACTTC. This encodes CSARNQETQYF.

This chain uses TRBV5-4 with TRBJ2-1; D ambiguous. CDR1 and CDR2 from the germline V gene are SGHNT and YYREEE (reference sequence). Trimming took off 0 bases at V and 7 bases at J, with 8 bases between the two ends. This CDR3 comprises 13 residues. The CDR3, as DNA: TGTGCCAGCAGCTTGGCTGCAGTAAATGAGCAGTTCTTC. This gives the protein CASSLAAVNEQFF.

This clonotype has only a few counts. The chain is built from TRBV28 and TRBJ2-7; 9 bases fit TRBD2. The trim removed 5 bases at V and 4 bases at J, leaving 9 bases unmatched. This CDR3 is built from 15 residues. The V gene's germline CDR1 is MDHEN and CDR2 SYDVKM. The DNA for the CDR3 is TGTGCCAGCAGTCCAGGGGCTAGCGGGAAGTACGAGCAGTACTTC. Translation gives CASSPGASGKYEQYF.

The sample holds many counts of this clonotype. V is TRBV10-3 and J is TRBJ2-1; maybe TRBD2 (6 bases). Germline V CDR1 and CDR2: ENHRY, SYGVKD. Trimming removed 9 bases from V and 8 bases from J, with 20 bases in between. This CDR3 is 14 amino acids long. The CDR3 region is CAIAHSGSKDEQFF. CDR3 coding DNA: TGTGCCATAGCCCATAGCGGATCAAAGGATGAGCAGTTCTTC.

This clonotype occurred a few times. The V call is TRBV4-3, the J call TRBJ1-1; the match to TRBD1 covers 7 bases. The V gene's germline CDR1 is LGHNA and CDR2 YSLEER. The CDR3 has 16 residues. The V gene end was trimmed by 2 bases and the J gene end by 5 bases; junction bases not matched to a gene: 11. CDR3 sequence: CASSQSLTGLGTEAFF. Here the CDR3 DNA reads TGCGCCAGCAGCCAATCTTTGACAGGGTTAGGGACTGAAGCTTTCTTT.

This clonotype was seen a handful of times. The chain couples TRBV12-3 or TRBV12-4 to TRBJ2-3, with 8 bases fitting TRBD2. Trimming took 3 bases from V and 2 from J; bases not matched to a gene: 4. The CDR3 loop spans 15 amino acids. This chain's CDR3 is CASSFYSGATDTQYF. CDR3 DNA sequence: TGTGCCAGCAGTTTCTATAGCGGGGCCACAGATACGCAGTATTTT.

CDR3 DNA: TGTGCCAGCAGCTTAGGCGTATGGGGTACTGGGGCCAACGTCCTGACTTTC. Translating it yields CASSLGVWGTGANVLTF. The V call is TRBV7-9, the J call TRBJ2-6; D gene uncertain. The CDR3 contains 17 residues. Trimming took off 1 base at V and 2 bases at J, with 12 bases between the two ends. Germline V lookup: CDR1 SEHNR, CDR2 FQNEAQ (reference sequence).

This clonotype was picked up a small number of times. The chain recombines TRBV7-9 with TRBJ2-5; D is possibly TRBD2 (6 bases). Germline CDR1 and CDR2: SEHNR and FQNEAQ (reference sequence). CDR3 length equals 15 residues. V was trimmed by 2 bases and J by 2 bases, leaving 12 bases between them. CDR3 DNA sequence: TGTGCCAGCAGCTTAATAGCGGCACCTCAAGAGACCCAGTACTTC. The encoded protein is CASSLIAAPQETQYF.

This clonotype appeared many times. This rearrangement joins TRBV7-6 to TRBJ2-7; perhaps TRBD2 as D (6 bases). The germline gives CDR1 SGHVS, CDR2 FNYEAQ. The CDR3 is 16 amino acids. The ends were cut back, 4 bases at V and 2 bases at J, with 18 bases in the middle. CDR3 loop: CASSSSSGLLPYEQYF. The CDR3 bases are TGTGCCAGCAGCTCGTCCAGCGGGTTACTCCCCTACGAGCAGTACTTC.

In this sample, this clonotype turned up a few times. The rearrangement links TRBV7-6 to TRBJ2-2; D unclear. V lost 5 bases to trimming and J lost 4 bases, with 17 bases between them. The CDR3 length is 16 residues. Germline V gives CDR1 SGHVS, CDR2 FNYEAQ. The CDR3: CASSPASGVGTGELFF. CDR3 nucleotide sequence: TGTGCCAGCAGCCCCGCGTCTGGGGTCGGCACCGGGGAGCTGTTTTTT. The whole variable domain, remainder taken from reference TRBV7-6 and TRBJ2-2, is GAGVSQSPRYKVTKRGQDVALRCDPISGHVSLYWYRQALGQGPEFLTYFNYEAQQDKSGLPNDRFSAERPEGSISTLTIQRTEQRDSAMYRCASSPASGVGTGELFFGEGSRLTVL.